These T cell receptor beta chains were read from a single sample in a study of cytomegalovirus exposure and HLA in healthy donors. The protocol was immunoSEQ multiplex PCR, while the TCRdb copy is restricted to in-frame clones and leaves out a portion. In the table there are about 100,000 clones, about 74% of which are singletons. Input material: PBMCs. The receptors come from a woman in her thirties or forties in good health and CMV-seropositive. The CDR3 runs from the conserved cysteine through the conserved F or W. Each record gives: clone size, V gene, D gene, J gene, CDR3 protein, CDR3 DNA. The D gene is left open where the match is weak. Clone size is shown for a subset of rows, as once, few, many or a class of expanded clone.

few,TRBV2,TRBD1,TRBJ1-5,CASSPGQGWKPQHF,TGTGCCAGCAGCCCGGGACAGGGTTGGAAGCCCCAGCATTTT
.,TRBV6-1,.,TRBJ2-7,CASSEARGLHYEQYF,TGTGCCAGCAGTGAAGCGCGAGGGCTACACTACGAGCAGTACTTC
.,TRBV6-5,TRBD1,TRBJ2-5,CASNQGASETQYF,TGTGCCAGCAATCAGGGGGCATCGGAGACCCAGTACTTC
few,TRBV27,TRBD1,TRBJ1-2,CASSKTGAYSYGYTF,TGTGCCAGCAGTAAAACAGGGGCGTATAGCTATGGCTACACCTTC
.,TRBV5-4,.,TRBJ2-7,CASSQQASYEQYF,TGTGCCAGCAGCCAACAGGCCTCCTACGAGCAGTACTTC
.,TRBV7-9,.,TRBJ1-2,CASSLSLGTQYGYTF,TGTGCCAGCAGCTTATCTCTGGGGACACAATATGGCTACACCTTC
.,TRBV6-5,.,TRBJ2-5,CASRTTGAETQYF,TGTGCCAGCAGGACGACCGGAGCCGAGACCCAGTACTTC
few,TRBV30,TRBD1,TRBJ1-2,CAWRVTGNYGYTF,TGTGCCTGGAGGGTGACAGGGAACTATGGCTACACCTTC
.,TRBV11-3,TRBD1,TRBJ2-2,CASKFSQGEDTGELFF,TGTGCCAGCAAATTTTCACAGGGGGAGGACACCGGGGAGCTGTTTTTT
.,TRBV4-1,.,TRBJ2-2,CASSQSRFTGDTGELFF,TGCGCCAGCAGCCAATCTCGTTTTACGGGGGACACCGGGGAGCTGTTTTTT
once,TRBV5-6,.,TRBJ2-1,CASSPTQGWGNEQFF,TGTGCCAGCAGCCCTACTCAGGGATGGGGCAATGAGCAGTTCTTC
.,TRBV30,.,TRBJ1-1,CAWNRANRDTEAFF,TGTGCCTGGAACAGGGCAAATAGGGACACTGAAGCTTTCTTT
.,TRBV18,TRBD1,TRBJ1-1,CASSSTGGNTEAFF,TGTGCCAGCTCATCGACAGGGGGGAACACTGAAGCTTTCTTT
.,TRBV1,.,TRBJ2-1,CTSSPKLVSSPDEQFF,TGCACCAGCAGCCCTAAACTAGTATCATCTCCCGATGAGCAGTTCTTC
.,TRBV4-2,TRBD2,TRBJ2-5,CASSQVASGGAETQYF,TGTGCCAGCAGCCAAGTAGCTAGCGGGGGGGCAGAGACCCAGTACTTC
.,TRBV9,.,TRBJ2-3,CASTSLMRASTDTQYF,TGTGCCAGCACCTCCCTCATGAGGGCGAGCACAGATACGCAGTATTTT
.,TRBV7-2,TRBD1,TRBJ1-6,CASSRQGDPYNSPLHF,TGTGCCAGCAGCAGACAGGGAGACCCCTATAATTCACCCCTCCACTTT
once,TRBV9,.,TRBJ1-1,CASSRDTEAFF,TGTGCCAGCAGCCGTGACACTGAAGCTTTCTTT
.,TRBV6-1,.,TRBJ1-2,CASSEVLSSLASGYGYTF,TGTGCCAGCAGTGAAGTCCTTTCCTCGTTGGCATCGGGCTATGGCTACACCTTC
.,TRBV5-6,TRBD1,TRBJ2-1,CASSYYDRGNEQFF,TGTGCCAGCAGCTACTATGACAGGGGAAATGAGCAGTTCTTC
.,TRBV7-8,.,TRBJ1-4,CASSSVSGATNEKLFF,TGTGCCAGCAGCTCCGTTAGCGGGGCAACTAATGAAAAACTGTTTTTT
.,TRBV30,.,TRBJ1-3,CAWSRGSGNTIYF,TGTGCCTGGAGTAGGGGCTCTGGAAACACCATATATTTT
.,TRBV29-1,TRBD2,TRBJ2-5,CSVAPLAGTQETQYF,TGCAGCGTTGCTCCCCTAGCGGGGACCCAAGAGACCCAGTACTTC
few,TRBV5-1,.,TRBJ1-5,CASSPGVGQPQHF,TGCGCCAGCAGTCCGGGGGTTGGGCAGCCCCAGCATTTT
.,TRBV2,.,TRBJ2-1,CASSEGRGTSYNEQFF,TGTGCCAGCAGTGAAGGGCGGGGAACCTCCTACAATGAGCAGTTCTTC
.,TRBV18,.,TRBJ2-7,CASSPQDSSYEQYF,TGTGCCAGCTCACCACAGGACAGCTCCTACGAGCAGTACTTC
.,TRBV30,.,TRBJ1-2,CAWSVQGGWGYTF,TGTGCCTGGAGTGTACAGGGAGGGTGGGGCTACACCTTC
.,TRBV5-1,.,TRBJ1-4,CASSLNSGGIREKLFF,TGCGCCAGCAGCTTAAATTCGGGAGGGATAAGAGAAAAACTGTTTTTT
.,TRBV25-1,TRBD2,TRBJ2-5,CASSVRRGGQETQYF,TGTGCCAGCAGTGTTCGGCGGGGGGGCCAAGAGACCCAGTACTTC
.,TRBV6-1,.,TRBJ1-6,CASSLTGGRNSPLHF,TGTGCCAGCAGTCTTACGGGAGGCCGTAATTCACCCCTCCACTTT
.,TRBV5-4,.,TRBJ1-2,CASSPGGGKDYGYTF,TGTGCCAGCAGCCCCGGGGGGGGTAAGGACTATGGCTACACCTTC
.,TRBV25-1,TRBD2,TRBJ2-7,CASRQSGTSGVGYEQYF,TGTGCCAGCAGACAATCCGGGACTAGCGGGGTCGGATACGAGCAGTACTTC
.,TRBV7-8,.,TRBJ2-4,CASSGARAPLQYF,TGTGCCAGCAGCGGGGCCCGGGCCCCCCTTCAGTACTTC
.,TRBV4-2,.,TRBJ1-3,CASSQLDRSSGNTIYF,TGTGCCAGCAGCCAGTTAGACCGGAGCTCTGGAAACACCATATATTTT
.,TRBV18,.,TRBJ2-2,CASSSSTGYTGELFF,TGTGCCAGCTCATCCAGTACGGGGTACACCGGGGAGCTGTTTTTT
.,TRBV6-1,.,TRBJ1-5,CASSGQAMPYSNQPQHF,TGTGCCAGCAGTGGCCAAGCCATGCCCTATAGCAATCAGCCCCAGCATTTT
.,TRBV7-2,TRBD1,TRBJ1-6,CASRSVRTGNSPLHF,TGTGCCAGCAGATCTGTCAGGACAGGGAATTCACCCCTCCACTTT
.,TRBV9,TRBD1,TRBJ1-2,CASSATGGRDYGYTF,TGTGCCAGCAGCGCCACAGGGGGCCGGGACTATGGCTACACCTTC